Detailed here is one T cell receptor beta chain. Its matching antigen is unknown. TCRdb's copy holds only in-frame clones and misses some; the assay was immunoSEQ multiplex PCR. The sample lists 47,000 or so clones, roughly 92% occurring once. This sample is part of a study of T cells after posttransplantation cyclophosphamide. Germline V CDR1 and CDR2: SGHDT, YYEEEE. The CDR3 has 14 residues. Trimming removed 2 bases at V and 7 bases at J, with 10 bases between. On the day of bone marrow donation, the related graft donor provided peripheral blood. General study findings and limits: After PTCy, TRB diversity resembled that of CNI/methotrexate controls. Tissue-infiltrating T cells from skin or gut overlapped little with blood T cells. Later blood repertoires were often dominated by clones from the donor CD8+ memory compartment.

The receptor was isolated from a woman in her forties or fifties in good health and a related stem cell transplant donor. The specimen sequenced was PBMCs. The chain couples TRBV5-6 to TRBJ1-6, with D maybe TRBD1 (5 bases). Written as DNA, the CDR3 is TGTGCCAGCAGCTTTTTGGGGGGAAATTCACCCCTCCACTTT. Amino acid sequence: CASSFLGGNSPLHF. Complete variable domain (other parts from reference TRBV5-6 and TRBJ1-6): DAGVTQSPTHLIKTRGQQVTLRCSPKSGHDTVSWYQQALGQGPQFIFQYYEEEERQRGNFPDRFSGHQFPNYSSELNVNALLLGDSALYLCASSFLGGNSPLHFGNGTRLTVT.